One and the same sample provided the 26 T cell receptor beta chains below, sequenced in a study of beta chain features in type 1 diabetes. The whole isolated RNA underwent reverse transcription, so sequencing captured expressed TCRB transcripts. Method: immunoSEQ multiplex PCR; TCRdb's copy keeps in-frame clones and lacks some. The repertoire holds under 550,000 clones, roughly 10% seen once, with approximately 0.05% in the top ten. Source material: naive CD4+ T cells from blood. Receptors originate from a woman between 18 and 30 years old in good health.

The CDR3 region is CASSLENWRKSVRSPGELFF. CDR3 sequence (DNA): TGCGCCAGCAGCTTGGAAAATTGGAGGAAGAGTGTTCGGAGTCCCGGGGAGCTGTTTTTT. This chain connects TRBV5-1 to TRBJ2-2; maybe TRBD2 (5 bases). The CDR3 runs to 20 residues. Germline assignment: CDR1 SGHRS and CDR2 YFSETQ. Trimming stripped 0 bases from V and 6 bases from J, with 27 bases between.

The rearrangement links TRBV19 to TRBJ2-7; 7 bases line up with TRBD2. Trimming removed 4 bases from V and 3 bases from J; junction bases left unmatched: 9. This CDR3 is 15 amino acids long. Germline V gives CDR1 LNHDA, CDR2 SQIVND (reference sequence). Written as DNA, the CDR3 is TGTGCCAGTAGTAGTTCTGGGACTACAGACTACGAGCAGTACTTC. It encodes CASSSSGTTDYEQYF. The full variable domain, in which reference TRBV19 and TRBJ2-7 provide the parts outside the CDR3, is DGGITQSPKYLFRKEGQNVTLSCEQNLNHDAMYWYRQDPGQGLRLIYYSQIVNDFQKGDIAEGYSVSREKKESFPLTVTSAQKNPTAFYLCASSSSGTTDYEQYFGPGTRLTVT.

The chain uses TRBV5-1 and TRBJ2-5; possibly TRBD2 for D (6 bases). CDR3 length: 16 residues. V was shortened by 4 bases and J by 1 base, with 17 bases between the two germline ends. The germline V gene has CDR1 SGHRS and CDR2 YFSETQ. CDR3 nucleotide sequence: TGCGCCAGCAGCCCGTCTTCTGGACTAACCCAAGAGACCCAGTACTTC. Translation gives CASSPSSGLTQETQYF.

In its sample, this clone was seen a few times. The gene calls are TRBV15 and TRBJ2-2; 10 nucleotides agree with TRBD1. Germline CDR1 and CDR2: LNHNV and YYDKDF (reference sequence). V lost 2 bases, J lost 6 bases, and 6 bases stayed unmatched. This CDR3 has 16 amino acids. The CDR3 DNA is TGTGCCACCAGCAGACCCGGGACAGGGGTGCCCGGGGAGCTGTTTTTT. It codes for CATSRPGTGVPGELFF.

Remarks on this clone: The junction shows a germline mismatch at one end, possibly a read error. The V call is TRBV5-1, the J call TRBJ2-7, with no clear D. Germline V gene data show CDR1 as SGHRS and CDR2 as YFSETQ. The CDR3 loop spans 14 amino acids. CDR3 region: CASRPRPGSHEQYF. The CDR3 nucleotides are TGCGCCAGCAGGCCCCGGCCAGGCTCCCACGAGCAGTACTTC.

This sequence joins TRBV29-1 and TRBJ2-1; the D gene is possibly TRBD1 (5 bases). The CDR3 length is 14 residues. CDR1 and CDR2 from the germline V gene are SQVTM and ANQGSEA. V shed 6 bases and J shed 2 bases, with 14 bases lying between them. CDR3 sequence (DNA): TGCAGCGTCTGGGGCCCAGGGACCTACAATGAGCAGTTCTTC. Translated, it gives CSVWGPGTYNEQFF.

The V and J genes are TRBV5-4 and TRBJ2-7; 8 nucleotides agree with TRBD2. This CDR3 has 16 residues. Germline CDR1 is SGHNT and CDR2 is YYREEE (reference sequence). The V segment lost 3 bases and the J segment 0 bases; nucleotides outside the gene matches: 8. In nucleotides, the CDR3 is TGTGCCAGCAGCTCTCGAACTAGCGGTGACTCCTACGAGCAGTACGTC. Its translation is CASSSRTSGDSYEQYV.

This sequence joins TRBV7-9 and TRBJ1-3, with 10 nucleotides matching TRBD1. V lost 5 bases to trimming and J lost 2 bases; unmatched junction nucleotides: 3. CDR3 length equals 15 residues. Germline values: CDR1 SEHNR, CDR2 FQNEAQ (reference sequence). CDR3 DNA: TGTGCCAGCAGCATGGGACAGGGGACTGGAAACACCATATATTTT. Translation: CASSMGQGTGNTIYF.

This clone was seen only a few times. The V and J genes are TRBV29-1 and TRBJ1-4, with no clear D. V was cut by 3 bases and J by 10 bases, with 15 bases left in between. This CDR3 is built from 13 residues. Germline loops: CDR1 SQVTM, CDR2 ANQGSEA. CDR3 DNA sequence: TGCAGCGTTGATCTCGGATTCCGGGGAAAACTGTTTTTT. It is translated as CSVDLGFRGKLFF. Using reference TRBV29-1 and TRBJ1-4 for the parts outside the CDR3, the full variable domain is SAVISQKPSRDICQRGTSLTIQCQVDSQVTMMFWYRQQPGQSLTLIATANQGSEATYESGFVIDKFPISRPNLTFSTLTVSNMSPEDSSIYLCSVDLGFRGKLFFGSGTQLSVL.

This clone turned up a few times. The chain combines TRBV6-5 with TRBJ1-1; D unresolved. Germline V gives CDR1 MNHEY, CDR2 SVGAGI. V was cut by 5 bases and J by 0 bases, with 10 bases left in between. The CDR3 has 14 amino acids. CDR3 sequence (DNA): TGTGCCAGCAGTGCCGTCCAGTTGAACACTGAAGCTTTCTTT. Protein product: CASSAVQLNTEAFF.

This clone was found many times. Other DNA sequences in this sample translate to the same CDR3. This rearrangement joins TRBV15 to TRBJ2-6; D gene unclear. Germline CDR1 is LNHNV and CDR2 is YYDKDF (reference sequence). V lost 4 bases and J 1 base, leaving 2 bases between the germline ends. The CDR3 totals 13 residues. CDR3 residues: CATSTSGANVLTF. As DNA, the CDR3 is TGTGCCACCAGCACATCTGGGGCCAACGTCCTGACTTTC.

The sample holds one count of this clone. V and J are TRBV6-6 and TRBJ2-3; 8 nucleotides line up with TRBD1. Trimming cost V 5 bases and J 4 bases; bases outside gene matches: 5. Germline CDR1 MNHNY, CDR2 SVGAGI (reference sequence). This CDR3 has 14 amino acids. CDR3 protein: CASSAGQGADTQYF. As DNA, the CDR3 is TGTGCCAGCAGTGCTGGACAGGGCGCAGATACGCAGTATTTT.

V and J are TRBV6-1 and TRBJ2-1; D might be TRBD1 or TRBD2, each matching 5 bases. CDR1 is MNHNS and CDR2 is SASEGT in the germline V gene. This CDR3 is built from 15 residues. The ends were cut back, 6 bases at V and 8 bases at J, with 20 bases in the middle. In DNA, the CDR3 is TGTGCCAGCAGCCCAGGGAGCGGTATTCGCTATGAGCAGTTCTTC. Encoded protein: CASSPGSGIRYEQFF.

This clone has only a few counts. The chain uses TRBV11-3 and TRBJ2-3, with 10 bases that match TRBD2. The CDR3 spans 16 residues. The trim removed 7 bases at V and 7 bases at J, leaving 14 bases unmatched. Germline V gene lookup returns CDR1 SGHNT and CDR2 YENEEA. The CDR3 loop reads CASTKSAGGPFNTQYF. The CDR3 DNA reads TGTGCCAGCACCAAATCAGCGGGAGGGCCTTTTAATACGCAGTATTTT.

The sample holds a few counts of this clone. This chain joins TRBV6-5 and TRBJ2-3, with D uncertain. Per germline, CDR1 MNHEY and CDR2 SVGAGI. V was shortened by 0 bases and J by 0 bases, with 10 bases between the two germline ends. The CDR3 contains 16 residues. In DNA form, the CDR3 reads TGTGCCAGCAGTTACTCGATCTTGATTAGCACAGATACGCAGTATTTT. Its protein product is CASSYSILISTDTQYF.

This clone was observed a few times. The genes are TRBV5-8 and TRBJ2-3; D not certain. V shed 7 bases and J shed 0 bases, with 15 bases lying between them. The CDR3 sequence is 15 residues long. The germline gives CDR1 SGHTS, CDR2 YDEGEE. The CDR3, as DNA: TGTGCCAGCCAGTGGACGGCACTTAGCACAGATACGCAGTATTTT. It specifies CASQWTALSTDTQYF.

This chain connects TRBV18 to TRBJ2-7, with a possible D match to TRBD2 (7 bases). Trimming left V 8 bases short and J 2 bases short, with 10 bases between. The CDR3 consists of 12 residues. Germline V gives CDR1 KGHSH, CDR2 LQKENI. In DNA, the CDR3 is TGTGCCAGCGGGGGGGCCGCCTACGAGCAGTACGTC. Translating it yields CASGGAAYEQYV.

In this sample, this clone turned up a few times. The V gene is TRBV9, the J gene TRBJ1-1; D is unresolved. V gave up 0 bases and J gave up 10 bases, with 16 bases separating them. Germline CDR1 is SGDLS and CDR2 is YYNGEE. The CDR3 sequence is 14 residues long. As DNA, the CDR3 is TGTGCCAGCAGCGTAGCTACGGGCCCCGCCGGAGCTTTCTTT. It translates to CASSVATGPAGAFF.

This clone came up a few times. The chain has TRBV7-9 and TRBJ1-1, with D hard to call. The CDR3 sequence is 13 residues long. V was clipped by 5 bases and J by 5 bases, with 12 bases between them. CDR1 is SEHNR and CDR2 is FQNEAQ in the germline V gene (reference sequence). The DNA of the CDR3 is TGTGCCAGCAGCCGAGTTCAATTAACTGAAGCTTTCTTT. Residues: CASSRVQLTEAFF.

This clone has just a few counts. The genes are TRBV4-2 and TRBJ2-7; D is unclear. V lost 3 bases to trimming and J lost 1 base, with 7 bases between them. Germline V gene sequence: CDR1 LGHNA, CDR2 YNFKEQ. The CDR3 has 13 amino acids. This chain's CDR3 is CASSHSRSYEQYV. Here the CDR3 DNA reads TGTGCCAGCAGCCACTCTCGGTCCTACGAGCAGTACGTC.

The chain links TRBV7-2 to TRBJ1-2, with D hard to call. V was shortened by 0 bases and J by 4 bases, with 9 bases between the two germline ends. Germline values: CDR1 SGHTA, CDR2 FQGNSA. This CDR3 contains 14 residues. DNA of the CDR3: TGTGCCAGCAGCTTAGCGAGGGATGGCTATGGCTACACCTTC. Amino acid sequence: CASSLARDGYGYTF.

The genes are TRBV2 and TRBJ2-2; 8 nucleotides line up with TRBD1. The V and J ends lost 10 bases and 2 bases, in that order; junction bases with no gene match: 15. Germline CDR1 is SNHLY and CDR2 is FYNNEI. The CDR3 has 17 amino acids. CDR3 amino acids: CATVKARDRINTGELFF. In DNA, the CDR3 is TGTGCCACCGTTAAGGCCCGGGACAGGATTAACACCGGGGAGCTGTTTTTT. The full variable domain, with the rest looked up from reference TRBV2 and TRBJ2-2, is EPEVTQTPSHQVTQMGQEVILRCVPISNHLYFYWYRQILGQKVEFLVSFYNNEISEKSEIFDDQFSVERPDGSNFTLKIRSTKLEDSAMYFCATVKARDRINTGELFFGEGSRLTVL.

This rearrangement joins TRBV27 to TRBJ1-5; 8 bases fit TRBD1. J lost 4 bases, V lost 8 bases, and 1 base had no gene match. The CDR3 is 12 residues long. Germline lookup yields CDR1 MNHEY and CDR2 SMNVEV (reference sequence). This CDR3 is CASGQGNQPQHF. As DNA, the CDR3 is TGTGCCAGCGGACAGGGAAATCAGCCCCAGCATTTT.

The chain carries TRBV7-2 and TRBJ2-1, with 8 bases aligning to TRBD2. CDR1 and CDR2 (germline): SGHTA, FQGNSA. J lost 3 bases, V lost 1 base, and 5 bases had no gene match. This CDR3 contains 16 residues. In nucleotides, the CDR3 is TGTGCCAGCAGCTTAGGGCAGCGGGGGAGCTACAATGAGCAGTTCTTC. Translated, it gives CASSLGQRGSYNEQFF.

This clone was seen a handful of times. A much larger clone sits a single nucleotide away, making a read error possible. This chain connects TRBV7-2 to TRBJ2-3; no reliable D call. Germline CDR1 is SGHTA and CDR2 is FQGNSA. The length of the CDR3 is 11 residues. V was pared by 3 bases and J by 5 bases, with 3 bases between. CDR3: CASSFKDTQYF. CDR3 DNA sequence: TGTGCCAGCAGCTTCAAAGATACGCAGTATTTT.

This sequence joins TRBV28 and TRBJ1-2; D unclear. Trimming left V 7 bases short and J 8 bases short, with 14 bases between. This CDR3 spans 12 amino acids. Germline CDR1 reads MDHEN; CDR2 reads SYDVKM. Written as DNA, the CDR3 is TGTGCCAGCACCACTGGTGGGTTCGGCTACACCTTC. As protein: CASTTGGFGYTF.